This TCR beta chain originates from a study of T cell repertoires in cytomegalovirus infection. Overall study context: Carrying CMV and the relevant HLA type showed in public TCR beta signatures.

Germline loops: CDR1 SGHTA, CDR2 FQGTGA. The CDR3 loop spans 19 amino acids. Trimming cost V 2 bases and J 0 bases; bases outside gene matches: 11. Study-wide results and limits: The ex vivo response was dominated by HLA-C-restricted CMV-specific TCR beta clonotypes.

TCRdb passed the reads through MiXCR, listing each CDR3 protein once. The sample consists of 97,000 or so distinct CDR3 sequences, 16% of them appearing once. This clonotype was counted ten times or more. What it binds is unknown. This receptor was taken from a human donor in good health (CMV status not recorded). Some clones in this sample may be carry-over from other donors' samples. Sequencing input: PBMCs. The rearrangement uses TRBV7-3 and TRBJ1-3; 9 bases agree with TRBD1. The CDR3 protein is CASSLLAGTGTPSGNTIYF. In DNA, the CDR3 is TGTGCCAGCAGCTTATTGGCGGGGACAGGGACGCCCTCTGGAAACACCATATATTTT.